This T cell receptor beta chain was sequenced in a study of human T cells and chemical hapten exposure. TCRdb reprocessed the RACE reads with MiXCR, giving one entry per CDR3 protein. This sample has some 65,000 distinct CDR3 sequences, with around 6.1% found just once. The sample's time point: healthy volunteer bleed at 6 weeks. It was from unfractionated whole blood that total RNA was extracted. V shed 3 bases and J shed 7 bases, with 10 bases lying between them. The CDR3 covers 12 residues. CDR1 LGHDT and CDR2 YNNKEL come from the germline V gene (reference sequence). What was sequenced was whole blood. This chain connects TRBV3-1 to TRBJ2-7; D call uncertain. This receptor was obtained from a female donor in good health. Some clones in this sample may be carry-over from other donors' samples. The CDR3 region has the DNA TGTGCCAGCAGCCACGGCTCCGGGGAGCAGTACTTC. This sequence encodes CASSHGSGEQYF.